This TCR beta chain was identified in a study of tissue T cells after allogeneic stem cell transplantation. Measured with immunoSEQ multiplex PCR; TCRdb has only the in-frame clones, and not every one. Of about 43,000 clones in the sample, approximately 92% were seen once. Between the trimmed V and J ends, which lost 8 bases and 4 bases, there was a span of 17 bases. Germline V gives CDR1 SQVTM, CDR2 ANQGSEA. The CDR3 is 13 residues long. The clonotype comes from a woman aged 40 to 75 who later had graft-versus-host disease after an allogeneic stem cell transplant. This rearrangement joins TRBV29-1 to TRBJ2-5, with D perhaps matching TRBD2 (6 bases). The input for sequencing was blood, taken before transplantation. The CDR3 sequence is CSFHRGAGETQYF. In DNA, the CDR3 is TGCAGCTTTCATCGCGGGGCGGGAGAGACCCAGTACTTC.